This T cell receptor (beta chain) was captured in a study of T cells after yellow fever vaccination. This clonotype was recorded at least ten times. TCRdb re-derived calls from the 5' RACE reads in MiXCR, one entry per CDR3 protein. The profile shows approximately 580,000 distinct CDR3 sequences, 17% of them singletons. The germline V gene has CDR1 DFQATT and CDR2 SNEGSKA (reference sequence). V shed 3 bases and J shed 2 bases, with 16 bases lying between them. CDR3 length: 15 amino acids. The receptor's source is a man younger than 35 who received the YFV17D yellow fever vaccine. The sample here was PBMCs, taken 5 days after the first yellow fever vaccination. The chain has TRBV20-1 and TRBJ1-2; D is ambiguous. The CDR3 DNA sequence: TGCAGTGCTAGTTTACACCCCAGCGCCAACTATGGCTACACCTTC. This gives the protein CSASLHPSANYGYTF.